This T cell receptor (beta chain) was recorded in a study of T cell responses to AZD1222 COVID-19 vaccine. Generated by immunoSEQ multiplex PCR, the TCRdb table keeps only in-frame clones and is missing some. This table has 150,000 to 160,000 clones, around nine tenths appearing once. Germline V lookup: CDR1 SGHTA, CDR2 FQGNSA. The length of the CDR3 is 18 residues. Trimming took 1 base from V and 0 from J, leaving 13 bases between them. In regard to this clone: The antigen is unknown.

Findings of the study overall: Increases in Spike-specific TCR breadth and depth were seen after two AZD1222 doses.

The receptor was isolated from an adult in good health. The rearrangement joins TRBV7-2 to TRBJ2-6; no clear D gene. The specimen was peripheral blood, collected on day 0 of AZD1222 vaccination. As DNA, the CDR3 is TGTGCCAGCAGCTTAGGGGCAGCCCTCTCCTCTGGGGCCAACGTCCTGACTTTC. Translation: CASSLGAALSSGANVLTF.